The rows below give T cell receptor beta chains drawn from one sample of a study of naive and memory T cell subsets. TCRdb used MiXCR to reprocess the UMI-ligation and nested PCR reads, holding one entry per CDR3 protein. The table has approximately 90,000 distinct CDR3 sequences, roughly 10% seen once. The sequenced sample was naive CD4+ T cells from blood. Receptors originate from a human donor in good health. CDR3s include the opening cysteine and the closing phenylalanine or tryptophan. Each record gives: clone size, V gene, J gene, D gene, CDR3 protein, CDR3 DNA. The D gene is left open where the match is weak. A clone size is listed for some rows: how often the clone was seen (once, few, many), or a class if it is expanded.

few	TRBV19	TRBJ2-7	NA	CASSIGTQLSAYEQYF	TGTGCCAGTAGTATCGGGACCCAGTTGTCTGCCTACGAGCAGTACTTC
few	TRBV5-1	TRBJ1-1	NA	CASSSVGGTEAFF	TGCGCCAGCAGCTCGGTCGGGGGCACTGAAGCTTTCTTT
NA	TRBV9	TRBJ2-1	NA	CASSVGGDNEQFF	TGTGCCAGCAGCGTAGGCGGGGACAATGAGCAGTTCTTC
many	TRBV29-1	TRBJ1-4	NA	CSVESGNEKLFF	TGCAGCGTTGAAAGCGGAAATGAAAAACTGTTTTTT
NA	TRBV7-3	TRBJ2-4	NA	CASSLVPGGSKNIQYF	TGTGCCAGCAGCTTAGTCCCCGGTGGGTCCAAAAACATTCAGTACTTC
few	TRBV4-3	TRBJ2-7	TRBD2	CASSRSLAGDSYEQYF	TGCGCCAGCAGCCGGAGCCTAGCGGGGGACTCCTACGAGCAGTACTTC
NA	TRBV5-5	TRBJ2-3	TRBD2	CASSWGTSGSNTQYF	TGTGCCAGCAGCTGGGGGACTAGCGGGAGTAATACGCAGTATTTT
few	TRBV30	TRBJ2-3	NA	CAWVWGWGPDTQYF	TGTGCCTGGGTCTGGGGTTGGGGCCCAGATACGCAGTATTTT
NA	TRBV13	TRBJ2-7	NA	CASSLQVIRGAHYEQYF	TGTGCCAGCAGCTTACAGGTAATTCGAGGGGCACATTACGAGCAGTACTTC
few	TRBV6-2/TRBV6-3	TRBJ1-2	NA	CASSWQGVGYTF	TGTGCCAGCAGTTGGCAGGGTGTTGGCTACACCTTC
many	TRBV4-2	TRBJ2-3	TRBD2	CASSQERSGVTQYF	TGTGCCAGCAGCCAAGAGCGTAGCGGGGTTACGCAGTATTTT
few	TRBV6-5	TRBJ2-5	NA	CASSYSLGSRETQYF	TGTGCCAGCAGTTACTCACTAGGGTCGCGAGAGACCCAGTACTTC
few	TRBV7-2	TRBJ2-1	NA	CASGKNEQFF	TGTGCCAGCGGAAAGAATGAGCAGTTCTTC
NA	TRBV20-1	TRBJ2-1	NA	CSARGAGYNEQFF	TGCAGTGCTAGGGGGGCGGGATACAATGAGCAGTTCTTC
many	TRBV18	TRBJ2-1	NA	CASSEQGYNEQFF	TGTGCCAGCTCAGAACAGGGTTACAATGAGCAGTTCTTC
many	TRBV4-1	TRBJ2-5	TRBD2	CASSHPAGLAVEETQYF	TGCGCCAGCAGCCACCCAGCCGGACTAGCGGTTGAAGAGACCCAGTACTTC
NA	TRBV7-8	TRBJ2-7	TRBD1	CASSSDRVSYEQYF	TGTGCCAGCAGCTCCGACAGGGTGTCCTACGAGCAGTACTTC
few	TRBV3-1	TRBJ2-3	NA	CASSRADTQYF	TGTGCCAGCAGCCGCGCGGATACGCAGTATTTT
few	TRBV19	TRBJ2-7	NA	CASSDPRGRLYEQYF	TGTGCCAGTAGTGACCCCCGGGGGCGACTCTACGAGCAGTACTTC
many	TRBV4-1	TRBJ2-1	NA	CASSGAPGNLYNEQFF	TGCGCCAGCAGCGGGGCCCCGGGGAACCTTTACAATGAGCAGTTCTTC
few	TRBV20-1	TRBJ2-5	NA	CSARDRTAKETQYF	TGCAGTGCTAGAGATCGGACAGCTAAAGAGACCCAGTACTTC
NA	TRBV20-1	TRBJ1-6	NA	CSARRREDSPLHF	TGCAGTGCTAGGCGGAGGGAAGATTCACCCCTCCACTTT
many	TRBV9	TRBJ2-5	TRBD2	CASSVVAGGGTQYF	TGTGCCAGCAGCGTAGTAGCCGGGGGGGGGACCCAGTACTTC
many	TRBV24-1	TRBJ2-5	NA	CATSEQGAGRWETQYF	TGTGCCACCAGTGAACAGGGTGCCGGGCGGTGGGAGACCCAGTACTTC
NA	TRBV29-1	TRBJ1-1	TRBD1	CSVEVAGGVTEAFF	TGCAGCGTTGAAGTTGCAGGGGGAGTGACTGAAGCTTTCTTT
NA	TRBV20-1	TRBJ1-1	NA	CSAGGGGANTEAFF	TGCAGTGCTGGAGGGGGGGGCGCGAACACTGAAGCTTTCTTT
few	TRBV2	TRBJ2-1	TRBD2	CASSGGTSGSMVGNNEQFF	TGTGCCAGCAGTGGTGGGACTAGCGGGAGTATGGTCGGTAACAATGAGCAGTTCTTC
many	TRBV18	TRBJ1-6	TRBD1	CASSPRDSNNSPLHF	TGTGCCAGCTCACCCCGGGACAGCAATAATTCACCCCTCCACTTT